This TCR beta chain stems from a study of regulatory dendritic cells for organ transplantation. Study overall: On day 6, the dendritic cells were exposed to LPS.

TCRdb keeps only in-frame clones here, not all; method: immunoSEQ multiplex PCR. The sample contains more than 10,000 clones, approximately 75% of which appear only once. Regarding the study as a whole: Resting memory CD8+ T cells held the most alloreactive clonotypes.

CFSE-labeled sorted T cells met regulatory or mature dendritic cells for four to five days. FACS sorted CD4+ or CD8+ T cells into CD45RA+ naive and CD45RO+ memory. The germline V gene has CDR1 SQVTM and CDR2 ANQGSEA. CDR3 length: 12 amino acids. The V end lost 7 bases, the J end lost 7 bases, and 16 bases lay between the germline ends. This clone has only a few counts. Its cognate antigen is unknown. The rearrangement uses TRBV29-1 and TRBJ1-1; D is unresolved. This TCR came from a human donor in good health. The specimen was naive CD8+ T cells from blood cultured with regulatory dendritic cells. The subset was: CD45RA+ naive T cells. Here the CDR3 reads CSAEGLEDEAFF. The CDR3 region has the DNA TGCAGCGCCGAGGGTCTTGAGGATGAAGCTTTCTTT.